This T cell receptor (beta chain) appears in the sequencing data of a study of OX40 agonist ivuxolimab in advanced cancers. Study-level points and caveats: Partly responding patients at 0.1-3.0 mg/kg showed some of the smallest clonal expansion.

For this clone: No antigen is known for it.

TCRdb keeps only in-frame clones here, not all; method: immunoSEQ multiplex PCR. The sample lists some 64,000 clones, around 90% occurring once. Germline CDR1 MDHEN, CDR2 SYDVKM. This CDR3 has 14 residues. J gave up 5 bases and V 7 bases, and 2 bases lay outside the gene matches. This rearrangement joins TRBV28 to TRBJ2-3; 14 nucleotides match TRBD2. The clonotype was recovered from an adult with an advanced solid tumor such as melanoma, head and neck, liver or kidney cancer. The starting material was CD4+ or CD8+ T cells sorted from blood, obtained in a trial of the OX40 agonist ivuxolimab. The DNA for the CDR3 is TGTGCCAGCAAAGGACTAGCGGGAGGAGATACGCAGTATTTT. Its protein is CASKGLAGGDTQYF.